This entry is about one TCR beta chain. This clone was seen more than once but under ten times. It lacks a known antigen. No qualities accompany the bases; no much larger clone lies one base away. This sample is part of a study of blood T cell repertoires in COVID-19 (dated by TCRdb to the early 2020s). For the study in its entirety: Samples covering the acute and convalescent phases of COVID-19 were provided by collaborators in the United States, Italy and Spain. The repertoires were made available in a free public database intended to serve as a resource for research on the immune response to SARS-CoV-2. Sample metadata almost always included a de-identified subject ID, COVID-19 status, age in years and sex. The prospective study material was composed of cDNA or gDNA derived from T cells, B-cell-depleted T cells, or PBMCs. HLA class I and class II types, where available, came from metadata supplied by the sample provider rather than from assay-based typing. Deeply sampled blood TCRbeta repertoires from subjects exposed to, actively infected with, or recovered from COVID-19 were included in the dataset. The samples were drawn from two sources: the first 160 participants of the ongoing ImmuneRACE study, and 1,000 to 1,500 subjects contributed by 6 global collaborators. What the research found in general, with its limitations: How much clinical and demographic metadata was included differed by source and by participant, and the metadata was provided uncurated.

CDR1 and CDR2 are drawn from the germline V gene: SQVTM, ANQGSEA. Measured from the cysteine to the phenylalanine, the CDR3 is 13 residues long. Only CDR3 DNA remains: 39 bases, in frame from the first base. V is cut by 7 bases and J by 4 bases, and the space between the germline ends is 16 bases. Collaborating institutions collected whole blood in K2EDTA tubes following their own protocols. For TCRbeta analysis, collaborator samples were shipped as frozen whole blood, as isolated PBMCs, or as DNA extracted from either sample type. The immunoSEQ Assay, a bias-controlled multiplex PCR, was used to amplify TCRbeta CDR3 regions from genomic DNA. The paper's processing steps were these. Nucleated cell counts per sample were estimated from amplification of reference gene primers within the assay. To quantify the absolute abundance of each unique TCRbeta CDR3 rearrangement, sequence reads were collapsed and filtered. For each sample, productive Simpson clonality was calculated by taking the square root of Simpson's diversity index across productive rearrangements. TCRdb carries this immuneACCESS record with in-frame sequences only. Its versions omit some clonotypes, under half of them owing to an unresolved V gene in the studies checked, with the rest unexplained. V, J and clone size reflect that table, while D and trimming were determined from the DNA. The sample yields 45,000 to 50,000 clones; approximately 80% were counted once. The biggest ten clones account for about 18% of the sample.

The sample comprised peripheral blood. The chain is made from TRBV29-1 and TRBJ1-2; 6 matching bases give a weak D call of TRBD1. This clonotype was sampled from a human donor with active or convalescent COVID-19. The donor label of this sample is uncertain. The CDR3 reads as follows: CSAMDSPFYGYTF. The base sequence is TGCAGCGCCATGGACAGTCCCTTCTATGGCTACACCTTC.